Below, 2 T cell receptor beta chains from the same sample are listed, as sequenced in a study of OX40 agonist ivuxolimab in advanced cancers. Assay used: immunoSEQ multiplex PCR; TCRdb lists only in-frame clones, some missing. This table has 100,000 or so clones, about nine tenths appearing once. The specimen was CD4+ or CD8+ T cells sorted from blood, collected in a trial of the OX40 agonist ivuxolimab. These receptors all come from an adult with an advanced solid tumor such as melanoma, head and neck, liver or kidney cancer.

The CDR3 loop is CASSLSGLATEAFF. CDR3 nucleotides: TGTGCCAGCAGCTTGTCGGGTCTGGCCACTGAAGCTTTCTTT. V and J are TRBV5-4 and TRBJ1-1; D gene ambiguous. Trimming stripped 1 base from V and 4 bases from J, with 11 bases between. The CDR3 length is 14 residues. Germline assignment: CDR1 SGHNT and CDR2 YYREEE (reference sequence).

The chain links TRBV6-7 to TRBJ1-1; D not certain. TRBV6-7 is recorded as an ORF, its role being uncertain. V gave up 0 bases and J gave up 3 bases, with 8 bases separating them. This CDR3 spans 14 amino acids. The CDR3 DNA sequence: TGTGCCAGCAGTTACTCAGGTGTCCACACTGAAGCTTTCTTT. This sequence encodes CASSYSGVHTEAFF.